Sequencing of this T cell receptor (beta chain) was carried out in a study of spatial heterogeneity in lung cancer. Specified time point: sample taken at primary tumor resection. The CDR3 covers 11 residues. Trimming cost V 5 bases and J 4 bases, with 9 bases left between them. CDR1 is DFQATT, CDR2 SNEGSKA, per germline (reference sequence). The study's findings and limits: Tumor mutation count correlated with how many alpha and beta TCRs expanded intratumorally.

By sample fraction, this clonotype is medium-sized. Its antigen is still unknown. Via MiXCR, TCRdb re-called the 5' RACE reads, giving one row per CDR3 protein. The data show more than 3,000 distinct CDR3 sequences, with roughly a sixth seen just once and roughly a tenth held by the top ten. Sequencing used lung tumor tissue, obtained at surgery. This chain links TRBV20-1 with TRBJ2-7; D remains ambiguous. This clonotype was sampled from a male donor with early-stage non-small cell lung cancer. The CDR3 region has the DNA TGCAGTGCTGGGCACGATTACGAGCAGTACTTC. Protein: CSAGHDYEQYF.